Shown below are 30 T cell receptor beta chains from a single sample sequenced in a study of CD8 T cells in ankylosing spondylitis. TCRdb fed the 5' RACE reads into MiXCR, producing one record per CDR3 protein. The data contain fewer than 150,000 distinct CDR3 sequences, more than 5.5% of them seen just once; the ten biggest clones take up around 12%. The sequenced material came from blood, either unsorted or a sorted T cell fraction (not recorded which). The receptors derive from a female donor with ankylosing spondylitis or in good health (not recorded which).

The genes are TRBV7-9 and TRBJ2-1, with D hard to call. With 7 bases removed from V and 3 bases from J, the gap between germline ends came to 16 bases. Germline V gene lookup returns CDR1 SEHNR and CDR2 FQNEAQ (reference sequence). The CDR3 totals 15 residues. CDR3 sequence: CASTVDRPYYNEQFF. CDR3 bases: TGTGCCAGCACCGTGGACCGTCCCTACTACAATGAGCAGTTCTTC.

At least ten counts were recorded for this clonotype. The CDR3 loop is CASSPSVGTNEKLFF. Here the CDR3 DNA reads TGTGCCAGCAGCCCTTCGGTTGGAACTAATGAAAAACTGTTTTTT. The chain couples TRBV6-2 or TRBV6-3 to TRBJ1-4; no reliable D call. Trimming removed 6 bases at V and 1 base at J, with 12 bases between. From germline, CDR1 is MNHEY and CDR2 SVGEGT. CDR3 length equals 15 residues.

This clonotype was counted at least ten times. The chain couples TRBV27 to TRBJ1-2; D gene ambiguous. Trimming cost V 8 bases and J 5 bases, with 15 bases left between them. In germline, CDR1 is MNHEY, CDR2 SMNVEV (reference sequence). This CDR3 comprises 13 residues. CDR3 in DNA: TGTGCCAGCGGCCCCGCGGGCGGGTATGGCTACACCTTC. Protein: CASGPAGGYGYTF.

In the case of this clonotype: Just one base apart from a much larger clone, this may be a read error. This chain links TRBV7-2 with TRBJ1-1, with D maybe TRBD1 (6 bases). The CDR3 has 15 amino acids. Germline CDR1 reads SGHTA; CDR2 reads FQGNSA. The ends were cut back, 5 bases at V and 6 bases at J, with 19 bases in the middle. CDR3 sequence reads: CASSPRGGASAEAFF. In DNA form, the CDR3 reads TGTGCCAGCAGCCCCCGAGGGGGGGCGTCCGCTGAAGCTTTCTTT.

This clonotype was seen repeatedly, ten times or more. In nucleotides, the CDR3 is TGTGCCAGCAGCGTTGACCTGGACCCAAAATACACCATATATTTT. Protein product: CASSVDLDPKYTIYF. This chain connects TRBV9 to TRBJ1-3, with D unclear. Looked up from germline, CDR1 is SGDLS and CDR2 is YYNGEE. The V gene lost 2 bases and the J gene lost 8 bases, with 17 bases spanning the gap. CDR3 length: 15 amino acids.

This clonotype showed up many times. The gene calls are TRBV21-1 and TRBJ1-6. TRBV21-1 represents a pseudogene. The CDR3 is made up of 16 amino acids. Here the CDR3 reads CASSKFALSVASPLHF. In DNA form, the CDR3 reads TGTGCCAGCAGCAAGTTTGCGCTAAGCGTTGCTTCACCCCTCCACTTT.

The table lists this clonotype with many counts. The chain joins TRBV12-3 or TRBV12-4 to TRBJ1-2; 12 bases align to TRBD1. The CDR3 sequence is 16 residues long. The V gene end was trimmed by 5 bases and the J gene end by 4 bases; junction bases not matched to a gene: 8. Here the CDR3 DNA reads TGTGCCAGCAGTCTAACCGGGACAGGGGGCCTCTATGGCTACACCTTC. This codes for CASSLTGTGGLYGYTF.

There are many counts of this clonotype. The genes are TRBV4-1 and TRBJ1-2; 8 bases agree with TRBD1. The CDR3 extends over 14 amino acids. The V segment lost 4 bases and the J segment 5 bases; nucleotides outside the gene matches: 6. Germline lookup yields CDR1 MGHRA and CDR2 YSYEKL. The CDR3 DNA reads TGCGCCAGCAGCCCTCCGGACAGGGCTTATGGCTACACCTTC. It translates to CASSPPDRAYGYTF.

This clonotype was seen many times. CDR3 sequence (DNA): TGTGCCATCAGTTCGGAGGGGAACACTGAAGCTTTCTTT. Translated, it gives CAISSEGNTEAFF. V and J are TRBV10-3 and TRBJ1-1; D gene uncertain. This CDR3 has 13 residues. Germline CDR1 and CDR2: ENHRY and SYGVKD. V shed 5 bases and J shed 1 base, with 8 bases lying between them.

This clonotype was counted at least ten times. This chain connects TRBV20-1 to TRBJ1-2; D is unclear. Germline-derived CDR1 and CDR2 are DFQATT and SNEGSKA (reference sequence). CDR3 length equals 11 residues. The V gene lost 7 bases and the J gene lost 4 bases, with 10 bases spanning the gap. This chain's CDR3 is CSVGLVYGYTF. The CDR3 DNA sequence: TGCAGTGTAGGGCTCGTCTATGGCTACACCTTC.

This clonotype has at least ten counts. This chain uses TRBV18 with TRBJ1-1; D remains unclear. V lost 1 base and J lost 10, with 10 bases in between. Germline V gene lookup returns CDR1 KGHSH and CDR2 LQKENI. The CDR3 runs to 12 residues. Here the CDR3 DNA reads TGTGCCAGCTCACCACAACTGGGAACAGCTTTCTTT. Amino acids: CASSPQLGTAFF.

This clonotype was detected ten times or more. This chain links TRBV4-1 with TRBJ2-1; D is perhaps TRBD1 (6 bases). The CDR3 is made up of 16 amino acids. Germline V gene sequence: CDR1 MGHRA, CDR2 YSYEKL. With 0 bases removed from V and 5 bases from J, the gap between germline ends came to 14 bases. Written as DNA, the CDR3 is TGCGCCAGCAGCCAAGATGTCACAGGGCCAAACAATGAGCAGTTCTTC. It translates to CASSQDVTGPNNEQFF.

This clonotype was seen repeatedly, ten times or more. The chain links TRBV9 to TRBJ2-2; D is possibly TRBD1 (6 bases). V was pared by 4 bases and J by 3 bases, with 19 bases between. Germline V CDR1 and CDR2: SGDLS, YYNGEE. The CDR3 has 17 amino acids. CDR3 sequence (DNA): TGTGCCAGCAGCTACCCCCGGGACACAGGCGACACCGGGGAGCTGTTTTTT. As protein: CASSYPRDTGDTGELFF.

Ten or more counts support this clonotype. This sequence joins TRBV20-1 and TRBJ2-7; maybe TRBD2 (5 bases). CDR3 length: 13 amino acids. The V end lost 3 bases, the J end lost 0 bases, and 9 bases lay between the germline ends. Germline V gene data show CDR1 as DFQATT and CDR2 as SNEGSKA (reference sequence). CDR3 loop: CSAREASSYEQYF. The CDR3 nucleotides are TGCAGTGCTAGGGAGGCGAGCTCCTACGAGCAGTACTTC.

This clonotype was picked up many times. The chain recombines TRBV25-1 with TRBJ1-2, with D possibly TRBD1 on 5 matching bases. This CDR3 spans 17 amino acids. V was clipped by 3 bases and J by 4 bases, with 21 bases between them. Looked up from germline, CDR1 is MGHDK and CDR2 is SYGVNS. The CDR3 region is CASSEGGTPLGTYGYTF. The DNA for the CDR3 is TGTGCCAGCAGTGAGGGGGGGACGCCTCTGGGAACCTATGGCTACACCTTC.

The CDR3 is CASSPSGAGMEKLFF. CDR3 bases: TGTGCCAGCTCACCGTCCGGGGCTGGTATGGAAAAACTGTTTTTT. V and J are TRBV18 and TRBJ1-4, with a possible D match to TRBD1 (5 bases). Trimming stripped 3 bases from V and 8 bases from J, with 16 bases between. CDR1 KGHSH and CDR2 LQKENI come from the germline V gene. This CDR3 is built from 15 residues.

Ten or more counts support this clonotype. The gene calls are TRBV20-1 and TRBJ1-3; 9 bases map to TRBD1. The CDR3 length is 14 residues. Germline CDR1 DFQATT, CDR2 SNEGSKA (reference sequence). V dropped 6 bases and J dropped 0; count of bases not matched to a gene: 3. In DNA form, the CDR3 reads TGCAGTGCAACGGACAGGGGCTCTGGAAACACCATATATTTT. Translated, it gives CSATDRGSGNTIYF.

At least ten counts were recorded for this clonotype. The V and J genes are TRBV28 and TRBJ2-3; 7 bases align to TRBD2. Germline V gene data show CDR1 as MDHEN and CDR2 as SYDVKM. V lost 4 bases and J lost 0; bases outside the gene matches: 13. The CDR3 extends over 18 amino acids. CDR3 protein: CASSWGLNKYTSTDTQYF. CDR3 nucleotides: TGTGCCAGCAGTTGGGGACTAAATAAATACACTAGCACAGATACGCAGTATTTT.

This clonotype was found many times. The rearrangement joins TRBV9 to TRBJ1-2; D perhaps matches TRBD1 (5 bases). Germline V gives CDR1 SGDLS, CDR2 YYNGEE. V lost 1 base to trimming and J lost 14 bases, with 12 bases between them. The CDR3 covers 11 residues. The CDR3 DNA reads as TGTGCCAGCAGCGTAATGAGGGGTTTGACCTTC. Its translation is CASSVMRGLTF.

This clonotype was seen repeatedly, ten times or more. CDR3 region: CASSYSVNQPQHF. CDR3 sequence (DNA): TGTGCCAGCAGTTACTCGGTAAATCAGCCCCAGCATTTT. V and J are TRBV6-5 and TRBJ1-5; no reliable D call. Germline V gene sequence: CDR1 MNHEY, CDR2 SVGAGI. V gave up 0 bases and J gave up 4 bases, with 4 bases separating them. This CDR3 region has 13 residues.

The sample holds many counts of this clonotype. V is TRBV5-1 and J is TRBJ2-3, with D possibly being TRBD1 (5 bases). Trimming pared 0 bases from V and 0 bases from J, leaving 8 bases between. The CDR3 spans 15 residues. Germline V gives CDR1 SGHRS, CDR2 YFSETQ. The CDR3 region has the DNA TGCGCCAGCAGCTTGGGGGGCCACAGCACAGATACGCAGTATTTT. It is translated as CASSLGGHSTDTQYF.

This clonotype was counted between two and nine times. The J gene is TRBJ1-3, the V gene TRBV5-1; D gene uncertain. This CDR3 has 15 residues. Trimming shortened V by 0 bases and J by 4 bases, and 11 bases separated the two germline ends. CDR1 is SGHRS, CDR2 YFSETQ, per germline. CDR3 nucleotide sequence: TGCGCCAGCAGCTTGGATCCGGGGTTCGGAAACACCATATATTTT. Amino acids: CASSLDPGFGNTIYF.

Many counts were recorded for this clonotype. The J gene is TRBJ2-7, the V gene TRBV12-3 or TRBV12-4, with D perhaps being TRBD1 or TRBD2 (5 bases each). This CDR3 comprises 12 residues. Trimming pared 5 bases from V and 6 bases from J, leaving 11 bases between. CDR3 residues: CASSGDGPEQYF. DNA of the CDR3: TGTGCCAGCAGTGGGGACGGGCCCGAGCAGTACTTC.

The table lists this clonotype with many counts. This rearrangement joins TRBV4-2 to TRBJ2-2; 10 nucleotides align to TRBD2. The CDR3 has 18 residues. Losses at the gene ends were 0 bases for V and 2 bases for J; bases not matched to a gene: 6. Germline V gene lookup returns CDR1 LGHNA and CDR2 YNFKEQ. CDR3 DNA: TGTGCCAGCAGCCAAGATCCCACTAGCGGGGTTAACACCGGGGAGCTGTTTTTT. Amino acid sequence: CASSQDPTSGVNTGELFF.

This clonotype was seen more than once but under ten times. This rearrangement joins TRBV20-1 to TRBJ1-4; 9 bases fit TRBD1. Germline lookup yields CDR1 DFQATT and CDR2 SNEGSKA (reference sequence). The CDR3 is 14 amino acids. Trimming took 1 base from V and 7 from J; bases not matched to a gene: 4. The CDR3 DNA reads as TGCAGTGCTAGAGTTGGGACAGGGAGTGAAAAACTGTTTTTT. Its protein product is CSARVGTGSEKLFF.

Ten or more counts support this clonotype. The J gene is TRBJ2-3, the V gene TRBV30; D is unresolved. CDR1 and CDR2 from the germline V gene are GTSNPN and SVGIG (reference sequence). The CDR3 covers 14 residues. The V end lost 1 base, the J end lost 1 base, and 9 bases lay between the germline ends. In DNA, the CDR3 is TGTGCCTGGAGTGCCGGCGGTGGCACAGATACGCAGTATTTT. As protein: CAWSAGGGTDTQYF.

This clonotype was recorded many times. V is TRBV6-2 or TRBV6-3 and J is TRBJ1-1; D uncertain. V was clipped by 2 bases and J by 4 bases, with 11 bases between them. Germline V lookup: CDR1 MNHEY, CDR2 SVGEGT. The CDR3 is 14 amino acids. The CDR3 loop reads CASSYPPESTEAFF. Here the CDR3 DNA reads TGTGCCAGCAGTTACCCACCCGAATCCACTGAAGCTTTCTTT.

The rearrangement joins TRBV20-1 to TRBJ2-7; TRBD1 aligns across 7 bases. The CDR3 loop spans 15 amino acids. Trimming took 2 bases from V and 4 from J; bases not matched to a gene: 11. CDR1 and CDR2 (germline): DFQATT, SNEGSKA (reference sequence). CDR3 residues: CSARTRQGFLYEQYF. The CDR3, as DNA: TGCAGTGCTAGAACCAGACAGGGATTCCTTTACGAGCAGTACTTC.

The sample holds many counts of this clonotype. CDR3 region: CASSSGGAEAFF. CDR3 sequence (DNA): TGTGCCAGCAGTTCAGGAGGGGCTGAAGCTTTCTTT. This chain joins TRBV7-2 and TRBJ1-1; tentative D call: TRBD1 (5 bases). This CDR3 has 12 amino acids. V gave up 6 bases and J gave up 6 bases, with 11 bases separating them. From germline, CDR1 is SGHTA and CDR2 FQGNSA.

V usage is TRBV7-8 and J usage is TRBJ2-2, with D uncertain. The V gene lost 0 bases and the J gene lost 6 bases, with 20 bases spanning the gap. Germline-derived CDR1 and CDR2 are SGHVS and FQNEAQ. This CDR3 contains 18 residues. CDR3 nucleotide sequence: TGTGCCAGCAGCTTAGCGGATGATGTGAAGGAGATCTCCGGGGAGCTGTTTTTT. Translated, it gives CASSLADDVKEISGELFF.